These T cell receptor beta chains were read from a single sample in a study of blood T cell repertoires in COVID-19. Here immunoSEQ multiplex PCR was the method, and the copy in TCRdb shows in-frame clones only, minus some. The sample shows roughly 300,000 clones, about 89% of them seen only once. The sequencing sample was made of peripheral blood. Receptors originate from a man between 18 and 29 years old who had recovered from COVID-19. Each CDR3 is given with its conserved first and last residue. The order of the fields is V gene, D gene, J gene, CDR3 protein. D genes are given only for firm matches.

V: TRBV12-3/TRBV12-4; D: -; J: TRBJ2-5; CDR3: CASRSGGVETQYF
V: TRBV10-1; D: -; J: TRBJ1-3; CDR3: CASTTRQTGLNLSGNTIYF
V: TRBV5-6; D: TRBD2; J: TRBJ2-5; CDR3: CASSLRISGSQETQYF
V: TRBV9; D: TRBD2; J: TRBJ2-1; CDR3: CASSAGGRDEQFF
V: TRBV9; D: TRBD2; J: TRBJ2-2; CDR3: CASSSLGGSRTGELFF
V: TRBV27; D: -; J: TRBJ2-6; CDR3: CASSLTVDSPGANVLTF
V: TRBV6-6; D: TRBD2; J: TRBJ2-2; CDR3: CASSYSRLAAGELFF
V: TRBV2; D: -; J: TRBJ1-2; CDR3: CASSGTDLYGYTF
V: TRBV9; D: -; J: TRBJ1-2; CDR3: CASGGGLYGYTF
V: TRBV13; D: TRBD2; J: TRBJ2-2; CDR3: CASGPAGGGTGELFF
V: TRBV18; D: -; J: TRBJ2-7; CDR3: CASSPREDGYEQYF
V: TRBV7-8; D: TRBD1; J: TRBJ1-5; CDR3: CASSPGTDSNQPQHF
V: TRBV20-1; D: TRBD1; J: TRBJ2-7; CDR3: CSASGTGGYEQYF
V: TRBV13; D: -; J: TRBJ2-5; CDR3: CASSGGVETQYF
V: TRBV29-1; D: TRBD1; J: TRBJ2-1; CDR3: CSALRDRGQYEQFF
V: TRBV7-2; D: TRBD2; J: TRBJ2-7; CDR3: CASSFGLAGYEQYF
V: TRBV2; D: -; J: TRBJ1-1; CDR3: CASSVPTQGIRTEAFF
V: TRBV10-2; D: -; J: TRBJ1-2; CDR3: CASGDTTNYGYTF
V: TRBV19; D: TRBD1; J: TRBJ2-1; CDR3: CASSRTGDPYNEQFF
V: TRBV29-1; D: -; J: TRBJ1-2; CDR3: CSVEDHTGSFFYTF
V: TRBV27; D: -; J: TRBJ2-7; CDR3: CASGLPEAGNYEQYF
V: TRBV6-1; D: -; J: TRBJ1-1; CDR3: CASSDQGGNTEAFF
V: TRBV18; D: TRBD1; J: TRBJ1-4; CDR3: CASSQMIQGPTNEKLFF
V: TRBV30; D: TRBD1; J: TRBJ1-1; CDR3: CAWWGDRLNTEAFF
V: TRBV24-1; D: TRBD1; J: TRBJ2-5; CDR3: CATSHTGDGETQYF
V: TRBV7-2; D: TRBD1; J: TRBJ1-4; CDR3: CASSPWGQGEKLFF
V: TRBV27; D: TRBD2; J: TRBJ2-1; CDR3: CASRLGTSAYNEQFF
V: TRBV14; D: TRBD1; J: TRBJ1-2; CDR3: CASSQDQGGYGYTF
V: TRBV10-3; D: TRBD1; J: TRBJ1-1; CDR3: CATHQTGETEAFF
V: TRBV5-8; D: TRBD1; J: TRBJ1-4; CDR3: CASSNLQGAVEKLFF
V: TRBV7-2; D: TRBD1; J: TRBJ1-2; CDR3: CASSLKTGAVDYGYTF
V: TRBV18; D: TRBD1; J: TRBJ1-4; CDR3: CASSPTGVDEKLFF
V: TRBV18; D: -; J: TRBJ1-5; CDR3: CASSPPSSKAQHF
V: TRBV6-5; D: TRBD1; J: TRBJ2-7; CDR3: CASSRDRAYEQYF
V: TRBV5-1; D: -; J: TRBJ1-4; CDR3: CASSLGRVSTNEKLFF
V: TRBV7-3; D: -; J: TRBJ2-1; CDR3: CASSLVTGNEQFF
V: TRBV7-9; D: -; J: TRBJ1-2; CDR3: CASSPPGTHGGYTF
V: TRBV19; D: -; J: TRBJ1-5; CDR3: CASSLLAGPQHF
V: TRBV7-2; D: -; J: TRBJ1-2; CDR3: CASSFRGGANYGYTF
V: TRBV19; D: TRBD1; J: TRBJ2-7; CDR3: CASSAGQAAYEQYF
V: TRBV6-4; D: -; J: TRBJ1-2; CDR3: CASSEQGGGYTF
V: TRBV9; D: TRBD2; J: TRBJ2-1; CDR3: CASSAHSGKDNEQFF
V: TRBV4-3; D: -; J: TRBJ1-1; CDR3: CASSQREGNTEAFF
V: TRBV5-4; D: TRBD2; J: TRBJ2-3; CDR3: CASSLVPVGSGRALDTQYF
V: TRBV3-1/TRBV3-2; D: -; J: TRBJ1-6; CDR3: CASSQELKSTDSPLHF
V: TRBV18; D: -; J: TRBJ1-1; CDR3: CASSPPRGSLAEAFF
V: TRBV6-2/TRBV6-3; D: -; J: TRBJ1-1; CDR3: CASSYVVTVGNTEAFF
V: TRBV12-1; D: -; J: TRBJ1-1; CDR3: CATQPRGGAISTEAFF